These 2 T cell receptor beta chains came from one sample sequenced in a study of cytomegalovirus exposure and HLA in healthy donors. PCR primers comprised 60 Vbeta and 13 Jbeta primers. Profiling relied on immunoSEQ multiplex PCR, and the TCRdb table lists in-frame clones only, not all of them. The sample includes 55,000 to 80,000 clones, roughly two thirds of them seen just once. The sample comprised PBMCs. These TCRs come from a woman aged 25 to 45 in good health and CMV-seronegative.

The rearrangement joins TRBV27 to TRBJ2-4; 7 bases are a match to TRBD1. Germline V gene sequence: CDR1 MNHEY, CDR2 SMNVEV (reference sequence). With 6 bases clipped from V and 6 bases from J, the junction kept 5 bases outside the gene matches. This CDR3 comprises 13 residues. CDR3 sequence: CASRVTGLNIQYF. CDR3 nucleotides: TGTGCCAGCAGGGTGACAGGGCTAAACATTCAGTACTTC.

This chain connects TRBV4-2 to TRBJ2-5; 12 bases map to TRBD2. The germline V gene encodes CDR1 LGHNA and CDR2 YNFKEQ. This CDR3 has 16 residues. The V gene end was trimmed by 2 bases and the J gene end by 7 bases; junction bases not matched to a gene: 8. This CDR3 reads CASSQSTSGGHRTQYF. The CDR3 DNA reads TGTGCCAGCAGCCAATCCACTAGCGGGGGGCACCGGACCCAGTACTTC.